The 6 T cell receptor beta chains below were found in one sample sequenced in a study of blood T cells in healthy people across ages. The authors ran a second PCR of roughly 6 to 12 cycles using a sample-barcoded 5' primer and a J-beta primer mix. TCRdb re-called the 5' RACE reads with MiXCR, one entry per CDR3 protein. In the table there are about 730,000 distinct CDR3 sequences, roughly 45% of which are singletons. Sequences were obtained from blood. The receptors come from a woman aged 55-70 years in good health.

This clonotype turned up a few times. The rearrangement uses TRBV4-2 and TRBJ2-1, with 7 bases lining up with TRBD2. The CDR3 contains 16 residues. V was pared by 4 bases and J by 0 bases, with 6 bases of the junction left unmatched. CDR1 is LGHNA, CDR2 YNFKEQ, per germline. CDR3 sequence: CASSRVPGGSYNEQFF. DNA for the CDR3: TGTGCCAGCAGCCGGGTTCCGGGGGGCTCCTACAATGAGCAGTTCTTC.

The chain employs TRBV20-1 and TRBJ1-3, with D possibly TRBD1 on 5 matching bases. CDR1 is DFQATT and CDR2 is SNEGSKA in the germline V gene (reference sequence). The CDR3 covers 12 residues. With 6 bases removed from V and 4 bases from J, the gap between germline ends came to 10 bases. The CDR3 DNA follows: TGCAGTGCCCCCAGGGAAGGAAACACCATATATTTT. This encodes CSAPREGNTIYF.

The chain carries TRBV10-3 and TRBJ1-2; a possible D gene is TRBD1 (6 bases). The CDR3 runs to 14 residues. Germline V gene data show CDR1 as ENHRY and CDR2 as SYGVKD. V shed 5 bases and J shed 3 bases, with 13 bases lying between them. The CDR3 loop reads CAISKLSGDYGYTF. For the CDR3, the DNA is TGTGCCATCAGTAAGCTCTCAGGGGACTATGGCTACACCTTC.

V is TRBV5-1 and J is TRBJ2-2, with D unclear. CDR1 and CDR2 (germline): SGHRS, YFSETQ. The CDR3 is made up of 14 amino acids. V was trimmed by 5 bases and J by 3 bases, leaving 11 bases between them. Here the CDR3 reads CASSLKVDTGELFF. Written as DNA, the CDR3 is TGCGCCAGCAGTCTCAAGGTGGACACCGGGGAGCTGTTTTTT.

Only a few counts were recorded for this clonotype. This chain joins TRBV7-8 and TRBJ1-4; D unresolved. This CDR3 is built from 18 residues. Looked up from germline, CDR1 is SGHVS and CDR2 is FQNEAQ. V dropped 3 bases and J dropped 5 bases, with 22 bases sitting between them. The CDR3 reads CASSFSHLFRVKNEKLFF. For the CDR3, the DNA is TGTGCCAGCAGCTTTTCTCACTTATTCCGGGTCAAAAATGAAAAACTGTTTTTT.

Turning to this clonotype: A much larger clone differs from this one at a single base, so this may be a read error. The J gene is TRBJ2-5, the V gene TRBV7-2; the match to TRBD1 covers 7 bases. Germline CDR1 and CDR2: SGHTA and FQGNSA. This CDR3 has 15 amino acids. V shed 1 base, J shed 11 bases, and the junction held 13 bases outside the gene matches. DNA for the CDR3: TGTGCCAGCAGCTTAGGTACGGGACAGACCTACGCGCAGTACTTC. Translation gives CASSLGTGQTYAQYF. Complete variable domain (other parts from reference TRBV7-2 and TRBJ2-5): GAGVSQSPSNKVTEKGKDVELRCDPISGHTALYWYRQSLGQGLEFLIYFQGNSAPDKSGLPSDRFSAERTGGSVSTLTIQRTQQEDSAVYLCASSLGTGQTYAQYFGPGTRLLVL.